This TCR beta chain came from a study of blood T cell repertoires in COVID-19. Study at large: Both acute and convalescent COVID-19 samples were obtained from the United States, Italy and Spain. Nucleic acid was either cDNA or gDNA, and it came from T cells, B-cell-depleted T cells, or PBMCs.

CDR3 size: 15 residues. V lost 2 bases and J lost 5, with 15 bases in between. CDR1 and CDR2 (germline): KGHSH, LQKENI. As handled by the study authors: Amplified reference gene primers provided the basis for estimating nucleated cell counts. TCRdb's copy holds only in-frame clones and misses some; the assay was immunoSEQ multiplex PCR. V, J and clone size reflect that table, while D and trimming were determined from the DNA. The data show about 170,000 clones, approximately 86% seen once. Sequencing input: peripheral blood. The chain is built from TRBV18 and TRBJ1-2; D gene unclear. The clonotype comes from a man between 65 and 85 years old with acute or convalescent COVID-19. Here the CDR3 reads CASSPGLGALYGYTF. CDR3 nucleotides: TGTGCCAGCTCACCAGGACTTGGCGCCTTATATGGCTACACCTTC.